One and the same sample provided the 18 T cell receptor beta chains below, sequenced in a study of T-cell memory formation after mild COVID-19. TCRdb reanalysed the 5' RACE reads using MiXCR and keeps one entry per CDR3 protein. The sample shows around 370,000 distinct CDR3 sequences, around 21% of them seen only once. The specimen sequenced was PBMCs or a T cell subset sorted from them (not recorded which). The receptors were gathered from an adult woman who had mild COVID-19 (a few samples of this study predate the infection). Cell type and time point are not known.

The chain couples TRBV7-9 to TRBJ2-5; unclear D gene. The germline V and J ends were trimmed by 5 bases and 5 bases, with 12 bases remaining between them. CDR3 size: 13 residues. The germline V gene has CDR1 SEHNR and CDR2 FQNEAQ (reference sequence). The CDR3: CASSPLGSETQYF. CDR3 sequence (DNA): TGTGCCAGCAGCCCCCTAGGGTCGGAGACCCAGTACTTC.

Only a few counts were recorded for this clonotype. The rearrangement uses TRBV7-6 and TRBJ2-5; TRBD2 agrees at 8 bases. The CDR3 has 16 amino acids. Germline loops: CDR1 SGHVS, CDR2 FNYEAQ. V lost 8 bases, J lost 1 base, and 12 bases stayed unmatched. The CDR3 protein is CASGTGSGDRQETQYF. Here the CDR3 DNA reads TGTGCCAGCGGCACGGGTAGCGGGGATCGCCAAGAGACCCAGTACTTC.

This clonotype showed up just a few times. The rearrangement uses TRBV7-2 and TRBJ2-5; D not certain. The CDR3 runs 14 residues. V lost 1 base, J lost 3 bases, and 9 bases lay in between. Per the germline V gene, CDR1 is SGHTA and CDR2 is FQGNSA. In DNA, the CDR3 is TGTGCCAGCAGCTTAGGGCCCGCGGAAGAGACCCAGTACTTC. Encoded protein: CASSLGPAEETQYF.

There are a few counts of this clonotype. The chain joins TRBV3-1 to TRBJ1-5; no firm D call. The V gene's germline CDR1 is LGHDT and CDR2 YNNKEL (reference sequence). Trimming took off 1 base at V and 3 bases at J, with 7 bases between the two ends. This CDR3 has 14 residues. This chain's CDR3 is CASSQAGINQPQHF. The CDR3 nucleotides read TGTGCCAGCAGCCAAGCTGGGATCAATCAGCCCCAGCATTTT. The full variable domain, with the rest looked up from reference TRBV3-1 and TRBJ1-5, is DTAVSQTPKYLVTQMGNDKSIKCEQNLGHDTMYWYKQDSKKFLKIMFSYNNKELIINETVPNRFSPKSPDKAHLNLHINSLELGDSAVYFCASSQAGINQPQHFGDGTRLSIL.

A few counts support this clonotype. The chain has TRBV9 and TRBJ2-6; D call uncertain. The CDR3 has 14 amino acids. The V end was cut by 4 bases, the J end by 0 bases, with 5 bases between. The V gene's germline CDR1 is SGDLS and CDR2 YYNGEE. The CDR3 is CASSKSSGANVLTF. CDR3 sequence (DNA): TGTGCCAGCAGCAAAAGCTCTGGGGCCAACGTCCTGACTTTC.

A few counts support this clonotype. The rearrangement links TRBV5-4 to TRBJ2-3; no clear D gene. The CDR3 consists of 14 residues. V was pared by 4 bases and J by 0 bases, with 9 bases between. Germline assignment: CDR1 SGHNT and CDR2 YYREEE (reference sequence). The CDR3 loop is CASSRRASTDTQYF. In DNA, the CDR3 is TGTGCCAGCAGCCGTAGAGCTAGCACAGATACGCAGTATTTT.

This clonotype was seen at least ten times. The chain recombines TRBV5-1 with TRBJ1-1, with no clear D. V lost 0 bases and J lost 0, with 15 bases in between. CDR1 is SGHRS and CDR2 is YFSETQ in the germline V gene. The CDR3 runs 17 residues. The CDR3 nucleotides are TGCGCCAGCAGCTTGGTACGCCGAGGGCGAGTGAACACTGAAGCTTTCTTT. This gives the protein CASSLVRRGRVNTEAFF.

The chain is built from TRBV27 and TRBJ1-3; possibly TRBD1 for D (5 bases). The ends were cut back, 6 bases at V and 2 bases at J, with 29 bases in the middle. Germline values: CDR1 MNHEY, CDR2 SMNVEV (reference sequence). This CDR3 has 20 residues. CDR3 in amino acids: CASSPNGGRTFPRPGNTIYF. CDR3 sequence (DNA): TGTGCCAGCAGCCCTAACGGGGGACGGACCTTCCCCCGGCCTGGAAACACCATATATTTT.

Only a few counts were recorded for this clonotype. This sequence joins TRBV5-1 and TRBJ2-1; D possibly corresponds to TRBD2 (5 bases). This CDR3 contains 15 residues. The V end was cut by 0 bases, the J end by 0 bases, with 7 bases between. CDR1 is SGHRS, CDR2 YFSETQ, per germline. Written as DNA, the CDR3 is TGCGCCAGCAGCTTGGGACGGGACTCCTACAATGAGCAGTTCTTC. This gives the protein CASSLGRDSYNEQFF.

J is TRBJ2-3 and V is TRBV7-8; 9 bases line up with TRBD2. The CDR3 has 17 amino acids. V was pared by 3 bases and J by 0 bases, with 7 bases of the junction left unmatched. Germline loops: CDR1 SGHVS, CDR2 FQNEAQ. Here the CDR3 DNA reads TGTGCCAGCAGCTTTCTCCGGACTAGCGATAGCACAGATACGCAGTATTTT. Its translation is CASSFLRTSDSTDTQYF.

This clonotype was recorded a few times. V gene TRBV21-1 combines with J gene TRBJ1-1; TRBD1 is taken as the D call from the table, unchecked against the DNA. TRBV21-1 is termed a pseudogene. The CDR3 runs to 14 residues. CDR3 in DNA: TGTGCCAGCAGCAAAATCGACAGAGGGACTGAAGCTTTCTTT. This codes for CASSKIDRGTEAFF.

The CDR3 spells CASSLAGTGNIQYF. The CDR3 nucleotides read TGCGCCAGCAGCTTAGCCGGGACAGGCAACATTCAGTACTTC. The genes are TRBV5-1 and TRBJ2-4, with 8 bases matching TRBD1. The CDR3 runs to 14 residues. CDR1 SGHRS and CDR2 YFSETQ come from the germline V gene. V gave up 2 bases and J gave up 7 bases; unmatched junction bases: 5.

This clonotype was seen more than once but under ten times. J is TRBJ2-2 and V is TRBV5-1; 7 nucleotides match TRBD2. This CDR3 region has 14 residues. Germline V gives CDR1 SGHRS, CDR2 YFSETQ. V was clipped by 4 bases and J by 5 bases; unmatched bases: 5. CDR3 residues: CASSGYGGTGELFF. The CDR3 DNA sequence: TGCGCCAGCAGCGGCTACGGGGGGACCGGGGAGCTGTTTTTT. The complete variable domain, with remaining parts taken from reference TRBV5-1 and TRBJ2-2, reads KAGVTQTPRYLIKTRGQQVTLSCSPISGHRSVSWYQQTPGQGLQFLFEYFSETQRNKGNFPGRFSGRQFSNSRSEMNVSTLELGDSALYLCASSGYGGTGELFFGEGSRLTVL.

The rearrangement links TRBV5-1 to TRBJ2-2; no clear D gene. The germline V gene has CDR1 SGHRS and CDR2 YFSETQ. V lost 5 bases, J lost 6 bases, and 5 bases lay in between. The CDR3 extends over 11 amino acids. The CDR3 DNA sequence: TGCGCCAGCAGATCCGCCGGGGAGCTGTTTTTT. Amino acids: CASRSAGELFF.

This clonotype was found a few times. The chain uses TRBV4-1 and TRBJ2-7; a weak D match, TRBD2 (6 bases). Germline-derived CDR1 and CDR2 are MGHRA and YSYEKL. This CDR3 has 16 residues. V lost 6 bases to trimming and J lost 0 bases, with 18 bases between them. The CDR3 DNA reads TGCGCCAGCAGACCTAGGGCGGCGGGACTCTCCTACGAGCAGTACTTC. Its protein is CASRPRAAGLSYEQYF.

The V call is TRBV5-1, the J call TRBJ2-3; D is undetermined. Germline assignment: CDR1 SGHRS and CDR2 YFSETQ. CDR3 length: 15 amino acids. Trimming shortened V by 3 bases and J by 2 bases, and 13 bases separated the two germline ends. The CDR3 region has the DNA TGCGCCAGCAGCTCCACGGTTCAGCACACAGATACGCAGTATTTT. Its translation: CASSSTVQHTDTQYF.

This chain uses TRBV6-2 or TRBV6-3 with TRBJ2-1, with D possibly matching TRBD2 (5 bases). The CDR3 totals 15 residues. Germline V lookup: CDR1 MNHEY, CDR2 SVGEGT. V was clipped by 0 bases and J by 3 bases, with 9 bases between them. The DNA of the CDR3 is TGTGCCAGCAGTTACTCGAGGGAGCTCTACAATGAGCAGTTCTTC. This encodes CASSYSRELYNEQFF.

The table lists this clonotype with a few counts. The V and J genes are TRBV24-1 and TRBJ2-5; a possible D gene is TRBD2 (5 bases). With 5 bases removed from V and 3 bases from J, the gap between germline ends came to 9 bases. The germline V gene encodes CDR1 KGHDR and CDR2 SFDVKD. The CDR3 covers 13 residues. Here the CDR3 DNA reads TGTGCCACCAGTGTCTCCGGGGAAGAGACCCAGTACTTC. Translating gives CATSVSGEETQYF.